The text below deals with one T cell receptor beta chain. Trimming left V 3 bases short and J 4 bases short, with 11 bases between. In germline, CDR1 is SGHNT, CDR2 YYREEE (reference sequence). This CDR3 comprises 14 residues. The data were obtained in a study of shared clonotypes between healthy human individuals. Produced via immunoSEQ multiplex PCR; TCRdb's table is partial and in-frame only. The sample lists roughly 2.4 million clones, 95% occurring once. Specimen: naive CD4+ T cells sorted from blood. Subset: CD45RA+ positively selected. This clonotype was obtained from a man between 18 and 35 years old in good health. This sequence joins TRBV5-4 and TRBJ2-1, with a tentative D call TRBD1 (6 bases). CDR3: CASSSPQGYNEQFF. The CDR3 nucleotides read TGTGCCAGCAGCTCGCCACAGGGATACAATGAGCAGTTCTTC.